One sample yielded the 7 T cell receptor beta chains listed below, sequenced in a study of T cells in Graves' hyperthyroidism and ophthalmopathy. RNA transcripts yielded amplified TCR beta CDR3 regions. The TCR CDR3 was amplified in a first-round RT-PCR using the HTBI primer set. TCRdb independently ran MiXCR on the multiplex PCR reads; one entry per CDR3 protein. Of some 500,000 distinct CDR3 sequences in the sample, over 13% were seen once. Sequences were obtained from blood. Source of these receptors: a woman aged 18 to 35 with Graves' hyperthyroidism.

Notes on this clonotype: A much larger clone differs from this one at a single base, so this may be a read error. V is TRBV10-3 and J is TRBJ2-3; 8 bases line up with TRBD2. The V gene end was trimmed by 5 bases and the J gene end by 0 bases; junction bases not matched to a gene: 4. Germline V gives CDR1 ENHRY, CDR2 SYGVKD. CDR3 size: 15 residues. This chain's CDR3 is CAISTERGSTDTQYF. As DNA, the CDR3 is TGTGCCATCAGTACCGAGCGGGGGAGCACAGATACGCAGTATTTT.

Note on this clonotype: Possible read error: a much larger clone is one base away. The chain joins TRBV29-1 to TRBJ1-1; 10 bases line up with TRBD1. The CDR3 is 13 amino acids. V dropped 8 bases and J dropped 5; count of bases not matched to a gene: 8. Germline lookup yields CDR1 SQVTM and CDR2 ANQGSEA. The CDR3, as DNA: TGCAGCTGTACTCTGGACAGGGGGACTGAAGCTTTCTTT. Translation: CSCTLDRGTEAFF.

This clonotype was observed many times. The V gene is TRBV27, the J gene TRBJ1-5; D unclear. The CDR3 spans 15 residues. Germline values: CDR1 MNHEY, CDR2 SMNVEV (reference sequence). Trimming took off 0 bases at V and 1 base at J, with 7 bases between the two ends. CDR3 bases: TGTGCCAGCAGTTTATCGGGCAGGAGCAATCAGCCCCAGCATTTT. Its protein is CASSLSGRSNQPQHF.

V and J are TRBV20-1 and TRBJ2-1, with unresolved D. Trimming took 4 bases from V and 0 from J, leaving 13 bases between them. Germline assignment: CDR1 DFQATT and CDR2 SNEGSKA (reference sequence). CDR3 length equals 15 residues. CDR3 sequence: CSAMEGWSSYNEQFF. The CDR3 coding sequence is TGCAGTGCTATGGAAGGGTGGAGCTCCTACAATGAGCAGTTCTTC.

This clonotype was found a few times. DNA of the CDR3: TGTGCCAGCAGCTACGGGACCGATGCTCAAGAGACCCAGTACTTC. It translates to CASSYGTDAQETQYF. J is TRBJ2-5 and V is TRBV6-1; TRBD1 or TRBD2 may be the D gene (5 bases each). Germline CDR1 and CDR2: MNHNS and SASEGT. The V gene lost 6 bases and the J gene lost 2 bases, with 16 bases spanning the gap. The CDR3 consists of 15 residues.

This clonotype has ten or more counts. The rearrangement links TRBV7-8 to TRBJ1-2; D is unresolved. CDR1 and CDR2 (germline): SGHVS, FQNEAQ. Between the trimmed V and J ends, which lost 1 base and 5 bases, there was a span of 11 bases. This CDR3 has 14 amino acids. CDR3 nucleotide sequence: TGTGCCAGCAGCTTAGAAAATCAGGCTTATGGCTACACCTTC. This sequence encodes CASSLENQAYGYTF.

Ten or more counts support this clonotype. The chain employs TRBV15 and TRBJ2-1; 8 nucleotides line up with TRBD1. Trimming removed 1 base from V and 8 bases from J; junction bases left unmatched: 16. The CDR3 is 18 amino acids. Germline V CDR1 and CDR2: LNHNV, YYDKDF (reference sequence). The CDR3 loop is CATSRAHKTGGRCDEQFF. In DNA form, the CDR3 reads TGTGCCACCAGCAGAGCTCACAAAACAGGGGGTCGCTGCGATGAGCAGTTCTTC.